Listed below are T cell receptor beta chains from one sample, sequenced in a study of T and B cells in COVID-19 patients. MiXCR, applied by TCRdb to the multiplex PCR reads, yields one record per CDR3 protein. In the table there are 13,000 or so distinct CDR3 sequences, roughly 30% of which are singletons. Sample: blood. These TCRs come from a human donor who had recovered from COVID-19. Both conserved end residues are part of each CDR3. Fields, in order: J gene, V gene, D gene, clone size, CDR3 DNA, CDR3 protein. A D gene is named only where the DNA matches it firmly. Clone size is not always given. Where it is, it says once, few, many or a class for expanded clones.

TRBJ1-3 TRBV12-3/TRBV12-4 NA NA TGTGCCAGCCCTAAATCAGGGTCCTACACCGGGGAGGGGGGGCTCGGAAACACCATATATTTT CASPKSGSYTGEGGLGNTIYF
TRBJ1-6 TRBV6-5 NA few TGTGCCAGCAGTTACGGGGAGGGCCGACGGCCCCTCCACTTT CASSYGEGRRPLHF
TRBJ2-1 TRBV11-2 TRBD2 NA TGTGCCAGCAGCCGAGTGGGGACCGGGACTAGCGGGAAATACAATGAGCAGTTCTTC CASSRVGTGTSGKYNEQFF
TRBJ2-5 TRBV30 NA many TGTGCCTGGAGCGCAGGGAACCCAGAGACCCAGTACTTC CAWSAGNPETQYF
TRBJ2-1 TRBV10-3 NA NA TGTGCCGCTTCGGAGACCCTCGGGTACAATGAGCAGTTCTTC CAASETLGYNEQFF
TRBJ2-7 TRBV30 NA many TGTGCCTGGAGTGTAGAGGCCGGCTCCTACGAGCAGTACTTC CAWSVEAGSYEQYF
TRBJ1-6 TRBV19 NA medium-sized TGTGCCAGTAAGACGGGCAGCTCCTATAATTCACCCCTCCACTTT CASKTGSSYNSPLHF
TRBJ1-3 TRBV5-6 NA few TGTGCCAGCAGCCCCCGTCAGCCTGGAAACACCATATATTTT CASSPRQPGNTIYF
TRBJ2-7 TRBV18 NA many TGTGCCAGCTCACCACCGGGGGTCACCTACGAGCAGTACTTC CASSPPGVTYEQYF
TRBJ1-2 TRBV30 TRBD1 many TGTGCCTGGACCCCGACAGGGTATGGCTACACCTTC CAWTPTGYGYTF